What follows are 9 T cell receptor beta chains derived from one specimen sequenced in a study of T-cell reconstitution after alpha-beta-depleted transplantation in children. Construction of the TCRbeta library involved unique molecular identifiers. Each CDR3 protein gets one entry after TCRdb re-called the PCR reads with MiXCR. The sample includes 360,000 or so distinct CDR3 sequences, around 21% of them seen just once. Sequencing used PBMCs from the stem cell graft donor, obtained from the stem cell graft. The receptor source for this set is a human donor who donated a stem cell graft to a child with acute myeloid leukemia.

This clonotype was seen a handful of times. The chain has TRBV29-1 and TRBJ2-1, with D unclear. Between the trimmed V and J ends, which lost 3 bases and 6 bases, there was a span of 12 bases. Germline lookup yields CDR1 SQVTM and CDR2 ANQGSEA. The CDR3 spans 13 residues. The DNA for the CDR3 is TGCAGCGTTGAGCACTCGTCCCGCAATGAGCAGTTCTTC. This codes for CSVEHSSRNEQFF.

The chain is built from TRBV24-1 and TRBJ1-1; D not certain. The CDR3 totals 13 residues. The germline V gene encodes CDR1 KGHDR and CDR2 SFDVKD. Deletions cut 0 bases from V and 12 bases from J, with 13 bases between. Here the CDR3 DNA reads TGTGCCACCAGTGATTTGCGATTCTCAAGGACTTTCTTT. Amino acid sequence: CATSDLRFSRTFF.

V is TRBV28 and J is TRBJ1-1; D unresolved. The germline CDR1 and CDR2 sequences are MDHEN and SYDVKM. V lost 3 bases, J lost 1 base, and 9 bases lay in between. The CDR3 totals 14 residues. CDR3 in amino acids: CASSFGNSNTEAFF. CDR3 in DNA: TGTGCCAGCAGTTTTGGGAACTCGAACACTGAAGCTTTCTTT.

V is TRBV30 and J is TRBJ2-1; D possibly corresponds to TRBD2 (5 bases). The germline V gene has CDR1 GTSNPN and CDR2 SVGIG (reference sequence). Trimming stripped 4 bases from V and 2 bases from J, with 9 bases between. CDR3 length: 13 residues. CDR3 protein: CAWTAEAYNEQFF. CDR3 DNA sequence: TGTGCCTGGACAGCGGAGGCCTACAATGAGCAGTTCTTC.

This clonotype occurred a few times. The chain uses TRBV3-1 and TRBJ1-2; D unresolved. The CDR3 sequence is 12 residues long. Deletions cut 6 bases from V and 2 bases from J, with 7 bases between. The germline CDR1 and CDR2 sequences are LGHDT and YNNKEL (reference sequence). The CDR3 spells CASSYLNYGYTF. The CDR3, as DNA: TGTGCCAGCAGTTACTTGAACTATGGCTACACCTTC.

V gene TRBV20-1 combines with J gene TRBJ2-2, with a tentative D call TRBD1 (5 bases). This CDR3 has 13 amino acids. Germline V CDR1 and CDR2: DFQATT, SNEGSKA (reference sequence). This CDR3 reads CGATKGNTGELFF. The CDR3 DNA reads as TGCGGGGCCACGAAGGGGAACACCGGGGAGCTGTTTTTT.

This clonotype was detected a few times. This sequence joins TRBV28 and TRBJ2-7; D remains ambiguous. This CDR3 contains 14 residues. Germline V gene sequence: CDR1 MDHEN, CDR2 SYDVKM. V lost 5 bases, J lost 0 bases, and 11 bases lay in between. The CDR3 DNA reads as TGTGCCAGCAGTATGCGAAAGGCCTCCTACGAGCAGTACTTC. Translation: CASSMRKASYEQYF.

V gene TRBV28 combines with J gene TRBJ2-1; a weak D match, TRBD2 (6 bases). The CDR3 length is 15 residues. Germline lookup yields CDR1 MDHEN and CDR2 SYDVKM. The germline V and J ends were trimmed by 6 bases and 2 bases, with 14 bases remaining between them. CDR3 in DNA: TGTGCCAGCAGGCTAGTGGGAGGAACCTACAATGAGCAGTTCTTC. Its translation: CASRLVGGTYNEQFF.

The chain carries TRBV18 and TRBJ2-3; 7 nucleotides match TRBD1. Germline V gives CDR1 KGHSH, CDR2 LQKENI. V shed 2 bases, J shed 4 bases, and the junction held 6 bases outside the gene matches. There are 15 residues in the CDR3. The CDR3 loop is CASSPSAQGADTQYF. The CDR3 DNA follows: TGTGCCAGCTCACCATCGGCCCAGGGGGCAGATACGCAGTATTTT.